This entry lists 31 T cell receptor beta chains sequenced from one sample in a study of T cell changes during pregnancy in multiple sclerosis. Assay used: immunoSEQ multiplex PCR; TCRdb lists only in-frame clones, some missing. Counted here are 70,000 to 80,000 clones, over 80% occurring once; the ten biggest clones make up roughly 1%. The starting material was peripheral blood, obtained in the first trimester of pregnancy. These receptors all stem from a female donor with multiple sclerosis, enrolled in a pregnancy study.

This chain links TRBV28 with TRBJ2-1; 8 bases line up with TRBD2. This CDR3 region has 16 residues. Germline V lookup: CDR1 MDHEN, CDR2 SYDVKM. V was clipped by 5 bases and J by 3 bases; unmatched bases: 9. The CDR3 here is CASSTQGSGIYNEQFF. The CDR3 DNA reads TGTGCCAGCAGTACCCAGGGTAGCGGGATCTACAATGAGCAGTTCTTC. The full variable domain, completed using reference TRBV28 and TRBJ2-1, is DVKVTQSSRYLVKRTGEKVFLECVQDMDHENMFWYRQDPGLGLRLIYFSYDVKMKEKGDIPEGYSVSREKKERFSLILESASTNQTSMYLCASSTQGSGIYNEQFFGPGTRLTVL.

The J gene is TRBJ1-1, the V gene TRBV5-1; 8 positions agree with TRBD1. CDR1 is SGHRS, CDR2 YFSETQ, per germline. The CDR3 covers 14 residues. V lost 6 bases to trimming and J lost 0 bases; unmatched junction nucleotides: 4. CDR3 protein: CASKRTGLNTEAFF. DNA for the CDR3: TGCGCCAGCAAAAGGACAGGGCTGAACACTGAAGCTTTCTTT. Based on the CDR3 plus reference TRBV5-1 and TRBJ1-1, the full variable domain is KAGVTQTPRYLIKTRGQQVTLSCSPISGHRSVSWYQQTPGQGLQFLFEYFSETQRNKGNFPGRFSGRQFSNSRSEMNVSTLELGDSALYLCASKRTGLNTEAFFGQGTRLTVV.

The chain carries TRBV11-2 and TRBJ2-7; the match to TRBD1 covers 9 bases. The CDR3 covers 14 residues. Trimming at V came to 3 bases and at J to 2 bases, leaving 2 bases not matched to a gene. The germline gives CDR1 SGHAT, CDR2 FQNNGV. CDR3 sequence: CASSFDRGTYEQYF. The CDR3 coding sequence is TGTGCCAGCAGCTTTGACAGGGGGACCTACGAGCAGTACTTC.

The chain links TRBV7-9 to TRBJ1-4, with TRBD1 identical over 7 bases. The CDR3 has 15 residues. Germline CDR1 is SEHNR and CDR2 is FQNEAQ (reference sequence). The V gene end was trimmed by 5 bases and the J gene end by 3 bases; junction bases not matched to a gene: 6. The CDR3 region is CASSISGTANEKLFF. The CDR3 nucleotides are TGTGCCAGCAGCATATCCGGGACAGCTAATGAAAAACTGTTTTTT.

The V and J genes are TRBV19 and TRBJ2-7; TRBD1 agrees at 7 bases. Per germline, CDR1 LNHDA and CDR2 SQIVND (reference sequence). J was trimmed by 0 bases and V by 8 bases; bases with no gene match: 13. The CDR3 loop spans 16 amino acids. The CDR3 spells CASSPSRDRTSYEQYF. CDR3 nucleotides: TGTGCCAGTTCACCATCCCGGGACAGAACCTCCTACGAGCAGTACTTC.

This sequence joins TRBV27 and TRBJ2-4, with D perhaps matching TRBD2 (6 bases). The CDR3 is 13 residues long. V was pared by 8 bases and J by 3 bases, with 11 bases between. CDR1 and CDR2 (germline): MNHEY, SMNVEV (reference sequence). For the CDR3, the DNA is TGTGCCAGCGCGGGGCGGGACAAAAACATTCAGTACTTC. Translation gives CASAGRDKNIQYF.

The V and J genes are TRBV5-4 and TRBJ2-7; D is perhaps TRBD1 (6 bases). CDR1 is SGHNT and CDR2 is YYREEE in the germline V gene (reference sequence). The CDR3 consists of 15 residues. The V end was cut by 1 base, the J end by 5 bases, with 16 bases between. CDR3 nucleotide sequence: TGTGCCAGCAGCTTGTTCCGGGACATTTTCCACGAGCAGTACTTC. Translated: CASSLFRDIFHEQYF.

This sequence joins TRBV7-6 and TRBJ2-7; TRBD1 agrees at 8 bases. Trimming took 2 bases from V and 4 from J; bases not matched to a gene: 7. Per germline, CDR1 SGHVS and CDR2 FNYEAQ. The CDR3 spans 15 residues. CDR3 nucleotides: TGTGCCAGCAGCTTATGGACAGGGTTTTCGTACGAGCAGTACTTC. Translation gives CASSLWTGFSYEQYF.

The CDR3 here is CASRDRFDEQYF. The CDR3, as DNA: TGTGCCAGCAGGGACAGGTTCGACGAGCAGTACTTC. The chain joins TRBV6-6 to TRBJ2-7; TRBD1 agrees at 7 bases. V shed 6 bases, J shed 5 bases, and the junction held 4 bases outside the gene matches. Germline-derived CDR1 and CDR2 are MNHNY and SVGAGI (reference sequence). The CDR3 is 12 residues long.

The chain joins TRBV10-3 to TRBJ2-7; 11 bases are shared with TRBD2. The CDR3 runs to 14 residues. From germline, CDR1 is ENHRY and CDR2 SYGVKD. The V and J ends lost 6 bases and 2 bases, in that order; junction bases with no gene match: 3. The CDR3 here is CAISPTSGAYEQYF. For the CDR3, the DNA is TGTGCCATCAGCCCGACTAGCGGGGCCTACGAGCAGTACTTC.

The chain combines TRBV2 with TRBJ1-1; maybe TRBD1 (6 bases). Trimming pared 4 bases from V and 4 bases from J, leaving 13 bases between. The CDR3 length is 14 residues. Germline V gives CDR1 SNHLY, CDR2 FYNNEI. The CDR3 reads CASSGHREGTEAFF. CDR3 in DNA: TGTGCCAGCAGTGGGCACAGGGAAGGCACTGAAGCTTTCTTT.

The J gene is TRBJ2-3, the V gene TRBV4-1, with D uncertain. The CDR3 is 15 residues long. V shed 1 base and J shed 1 base, with 9 bases lying between them. In germline, CDR1 is MGHRA, CDR2 YSYEKL. The CDR3 reads CASSQGWAGTDTQYF. In nucleotides, the CDR3 is TGCGCCAGCAGCCAAGGCTGGGCAGGCACAGATACGCAGTATTTT.

The V and J genes are TRBV7-9 and TRBJ2-1; TRBD2 aligns across 10 bases. The germline CDR1 and CDR2 sequences are SEHNR and FQNEAQ (reference sequence). V dropped 5 bases and J dropped 7; count of bases not matched to a gene: 17. This CDR3 contains 18 residues. This CDR3 reads CASSVPLAGASQGNEQFF. In nucleotides, the CDR3 is TGTGCCAGCAGCGTCCCTCTAGCGGGAGCCTCACAGGGTAATGAGCAGTTCTTC.

V usage is TRBV14 and J usage is TRBJ1-1, with D unclear. Germline values: CDR1 SGHDN, CDR2 FVKESK. The CDR3 runs to 13 residues. V was trimmed by 4 bases and J by 3 bases, leaving 9 bases between them. CDR3 DNA: TGTGCCAGCAGCCGAACGGTCCACACTGAAGCTTTCTTT. Translating it yields CASSRTVHTEAFF.

The CDR3 reads CASSLSHRGNPYNEQFF. Here the CDR3 DNA reads TGTGCCAGCAGTTTATCACATAGGGGGAACCCTTACAATGAGCAGTTCTTC. This rearrangement joins TRBV28 to TRBJ2-1, with a weak D call TRBD1 (6 bases). The CDR3 length is 17 residues. Looked up from germline, CDR1 is MDHEN and CDR2 is SYDVKM. V lost 1 base, J lost 4 bases, and 17 bases lay in between.

The chain joins TRBV6-1 to TRBJ2-7; 7 nucleotides align to TRBD1. The germline V gene encodes CDR1 MNHNS and CDR2 SASEGT. The CDR3 sequence is 11 residues long. Trimming took 8 bases from V and 5 from J; bases not matched to a gene: 3. The CDR3 DNA reads TGTGCCAGCGGACAGGCGGACGAGCAGTACTTC. It is translated as CASGQADEQYF.

V is TRBV5-1 and J is TRBJ1-1; 10 bases map to TRBD1. The CDR3 contains 15 residues. The germline CDR1 and CDR2 sequences are SGHRS and YFSETQ. J lost 1 base, V lost 7 bases, and 7 bases had no gene match. CDR3 bases: TGCGCCAGCGGTATAAGGGACAGGGGGAACACTGAAGCTTTCTTT. Its translation: CASGIRDRGNTEAFF. The complete variable domain, with remaining parts taken from reference TRBV5-1 and TRBJ1-1, reads KAGVTQTPRYLIKTRGQQVTLSCSPISGHRSVSWYQQTPGQGLQFLFEYFSETQRNKGNFPGRFSGRQFSNSRSEMNVSTLELGDSALYLCASGIRDRGNTEAFFGQGTRLTVV.

This clone was detected only once. The rearrangement links TRBV7-7 to TRBJ2-1; TRBD1 is a possible D gene (6 bases). Trimming stripped 5 bases from V and 9 bases from J, with 14 bases between. The length of the CDR3 is 13 residues. Germline values: CDR1 SSHAT, CDR2 FNYEAQ (reference sequence). The CDR3 DNA is TGTGCCAGCAGCGTCGCACAGGGCCGTGAGCAGTTCTTC. Encoded protein: CASSVAQGREQFF.

The CDR3 DNA follows: TGTGCCAGCAGCTTAACAGGGACAGGGGGCTACAATGAGCAGTTCTTC. Translated: CASSLTGTGGYNEQFF. This chain connects TRBV7-3 to TRBJ2-1; 11 nucleotides match TRBD1. The germline V gene has CDR1 SGHTA and CDR2 FQGTGA. Trimming took 0 bases from V and 3 from J; bases not matched to a gene: 1. The CDR3 extends over 16 amino acids.

This clone was counted once. The V and J genes are TRBV6-1 and TRBJ2-3; the D gene is possibly TRBD1 (6 bases). The V gene's germline CDR1 is MNHNS and CDR2 SASEGT. The CDR3 spans 15 residues. V was trimmed by 6 bases and J by 0 bases, leaving 13 bases between them. The CDR3 DNA is TGTGCCAGCAGCCCCACCAGGGGTAGCACAGATACGCAGTATTTT. It translates to CASSPTRGSTDTQYF.

The chain recombines TRBV6-1 with TRBJ2-7, with 10 bases that match TRBD1. Germline-derived CDR1 and CDR2 are MNHNS and SASEGT. This CDR3 contains 15 residues. Germline trimming cut 4 bases from V and 3 bases from J; bases unmatched to any gene: 6. The CDR3 loop is CASSVWGQGIYEQYF. In DNA, the CDR3 is TGTGCCAGCAGTGTTTGGGGACAGGGGATCTACGAGCAGTACTTC.

J is TRBJ2-3 and V is TRBV10-2; D is perhaps TRBD2 (6 bases). This CDR3 is 17 amino acids long. CDR1 and CDR2 (germline): WSHSY, SAAADI. Trimming took 4 bases from V and 0 from J, leaving 17 bases between them. In DNA form, the CDR3 reads TGCGCCAGCAGTGTCCACCTTAGCGGAACTAGCACAGATACGCAGTATTTT. As protein: CASSVHLSGTSTDTQYF.

The chain carries TRBV5-5 and TRBJ1-5; TRBD1 is a possible D gene (6 bases). CDR1 is SGHKS and CDR2 is YYEKEE in the germline V gene (reference sequence). Trimming removed 2 bases at V and 2 bases at J, with 14 bases between. The CDR3 sequence is 16 residues long. The DNA for the CDR3 is TGTGCCAGCAGCTTCCGTGGGGGCGCAGGCAATCAGCCCCAGCATTTT. Translation: CASSFRGGAGNQPQHF.

The chain combines TRBV9 with TRBJ1-6, with D maybe TRBD1 (5 bases). V was clipped by 0 bases and J by 0 bases, with 13 bases between them. The CDR3 loop spans 18 amino acids. Per the germline V gene, CDR1 is SGDLS and CDR2 is YYNGEE. This chain's CDR3 is CASSVAGAGSSYNSPLHF. The CDR3, as DNA: TGTGCCAGCAGCGTAGCTGGGGCAGGAAGCTCCTATAATTCACCCCTCCACTTT.

The rearrangement joins TRBV2 to TRBJ1-1; 7 positions match TRBD1. The J segment lost 4 bases and the V segment lost 4 bases, leaving 3 bases of the junction unmatched. There are 13 residues in the CDR3. From germline, CDR1 is SNHLY and CDR2 FYNNEI. DNA of the CDR3: TGTGCCAGCAGTGTTCAGGGGGGCACTGAAGCTTTCTTT. Translating it yields CASSVQGGTEAFF.

The chain combines TRBV9 with TRBJ1-2; 8 nucleotides align to TRBD1. The CDR3 extends over 14 amino acids. The V gene end was trimmed by 4 bases and the J gene end by 4 bases; junction bases not matched to a gene: 6. Germline V gene data show CDR1 as SGDLS and CDR2 as YYNGEE. CDR3: CASSPQGEVYGYTF. In DNA form, the CDR3 reads TGTGCCAGCAGCCCACAGGGGGAGGTCTATGGCTACACCTTC.

The V and J genes are TRBV18 and TRBJ2-4; 7 positions agree with TRBD1. CDR1 and CDR2 (germline): KGHSH, LQKENI. The CDR3 length is 17 residues. V shed 3 bases, J shed 1 base, and the junction held 9 bases outside the gene matches. The CDR3 region has the DNA TGTGCCAGCTCACCGAACAACAGGGGTTTCGCCAAAAACATTCAGTACTTC. It codes for CASSPNNRGFAKNIQYF.

The count of this clone is one. This rearrangement joins TRBV5-1 to TRBJ2-2; 8 bases match TRBD1. V gave up 1 base and J gave up 2 bases; unmatched junction bases: 13. This CDR3 is built from 19 residues. CDR1 is SGHRS, CDR2 YFSETQ, per germline. The CDR3 DNA follows: TGCGCCAGCAGCTTGTTCCCAATCCTCGGGACAGGTAACACCGGGGAGCTGTTTTTT. It encodes CASSLFPILGTGNTGELFF.

V and J are TRBV19 and TRBJ1-5, with 10 bases aligning to TRBD1. The germline V gene encodes CDR1 LNHDA and CDR2 SQIVND (reference sequence). V was pared by 2 bases and J by 7 bases, with 2 bases of the junction left unmatched. The CDR3 contains 14 residues. The CDR3 region has the DNA TGTGCCAGTAGTATACGGGACAGGGGACAGCCCCAGCATTTT. Translated, it gives CASSIRDRGQPQHF.

The chain combines TRBV7-2 with TRBJ1-2; TRBD1 matches 9 bases. The junction had 13 bases not matched to a gene; V was cut back by 6 bases and J by 5 bases. Germline assignment: CDR1 SGHTA and CDR2 FQGNSA. This CDR3 is 16 amino acids long. CDR3 DNA: TGTGCCAGCAGTGAGGACAGGGGAAGAGGGTATTATGGCTACACCTTC. Translating it yields CASSEDRGRGYYGYTF. The full variable domain, in which reference TRBV7-2 and TRBJ1-2 provide the parts outside the CDR3, is GAGVSQSPSNKVTEKGKDVELRCDPISGHTALYWYRQSLGQGLEFLIYFQGNSAPDKSGLPSDRFSAERTGGSVSTLTIQRTQQEDSAVYLCASSEDRGRGYYGYTFGSGTRLTVV.

The chain recombines TRBV5-1 with TRBJ1-1, with D possibly TRBD1 on 5 matching bases. Germline CDR1 and CDR2: SGHRS and YFSETQ. The CDR3 is 14 amino acids. Trimming removed 3 bases at V and 2 bases at J, with 11 bases between. CDR3 nucleotides: TGCGCCAGCAGCTCGGACATCCCCAACACTGAAGCTTTCTTT. It is translated as CASSSDIPNTEAFF.